The 14 T cell receptor beta chains given below trace back to one sample, sequenced in a study of CD8+CD57+ T cells in acquired aplastic anemia. The template used for profiling TCR beta VDJ and CDR3 was genomic DNA. One entry per CDR3 protein, called by TCRdb with MiXCR from the reads. The sample has about 160,000 distinct CDR3 sequences; 70% to 80% are singletons. Flow cytometry had shown expanded CD8+CD57+ cells in the patients chosen for sequencing. Material: sorted CD4+, CD8+, or CD8+CD57+ T cells (not recorded which) from PBMCs. The receptor set was obtained from a human donor with aplastic anemia.

The CDR3, as DNA: TGTGCCACCAGTGATACGGCCGGGACAGGCTCCTACGAGCAGTACTTC. Translation gives CATSDTAGTGSYEQYF. The chain is built from TRBV24-1 and TRBJ2-7, with 8 bases that match TRBD1. This CDR3 is 16 amino acids long. With 3 bases clipped from V and 0 bases from J, the junction kept 6 bases outside the gene matches. Per the germline V gene, CDR1 is KGHDR and CDR2 is SFDVKD.

The chain carries TRBV24-1 and TRBJ1-2; the D is unclear. Trimming removed 3 bases from V and 8 bases from J, with 12 bases in between. CDR1 KGHDR and CDR2 SFDVKD come from the germline V gene. The CDR3 is 13 amino acids. Here the CDR3 DNA reads TGTGCCACCAGTGATATCGCTCAGGAAGGCTACACCTTC. Its translation: CATSDIAQEGYTF.

The chain uses TRBV6-4 and TRBJ2-5; 15 bases agree with TRBD2. The germline gives CDR1 MRHNA, CDR2 SNTAGT. V was pared by 9 bases and J by 5 bases, with 7 bases of the junction left unmatched. This CDR3 region has 15 residues. In DNA, the CDR3 is TGTGCCAGTCAAAGGACTAGCGGGGGGGCGGAGACCCAGTACTTC. As protein: CASQRTSGGAETQYF.

The chain employs TRBV6-5 and TRBJ1-4; weak D call: TRBD1 (6 bases). V shed 10 bases and J shed 3 bases, with 21 bases lying between them. Germline V CDR1 and CDR2: MNHEY, SVGAGI. CDR3 length: 16 amino acids. CDR3 sequence reads: CAIERPRDTSNEKLFF. CDR3 DNA: TGTGCCATCGAAAGACCCCGGGACACCTCTAATGAAAAACTGTTTTTT.

V gene TRBV24-1 combines with J gene TRBJ2-7; TRBD1 agrees at 8 bases. Germline V gene lookup returns CDR1 KGHDR and CDR2 SFDVKD. This CDR3 has 15 residues. Losses at the gene ends were 3 bases for V and 1 base for J; bases not matched to a gene: 4. The CDR3 here is CATSDPGTGSYEQYF. As DNA, the CDR3 is TGTGCCACCAGTGATCCCGGGACAGGTTCCTACGAGCAGTACTTC.

This clonotype was seen a single time. The V gene is TRBV20-1, the J gene TRBJ1-5; a weak D match, TRBD1 (6 bases). Trimming stripped 6 bases from V and 4 bases from J, with 10 bases between. Germline V CDR1 and CDR2: DFQATT, SNEGSKA (reference sequence). The CDR3 is 12 amino acids. The CDR3 DNA follows: TGCAGTGCCACGACAGGAAATCAGCCCCAGCATTTT. Protein sequence: CSATTGNQPQHF.

This clonotype was recorded a few times. This chain links TRBV25-1 with TRBJ1-1; TRBD1 is a possible D gene (5 bases). V dropped 1 base and J dropped 4 bases, with 13 bases sitting between them. The CDR3 consists of 15 residues. Germline V lookup: CDR1 MGHDK, CDR2 SYGVNS. CDR3 region: CASSELGQRGTEAFF. The CDR3 DNA reads TGTGCCAGCAGTGAATTAGGCCAGAGGGGCACTGAAGCTTTCTTT.

This chain links TRBV7-2 with TRBJ2-1; 8 bases fit TRBD2. The length of the CDR3 is 16 residues. V lost 7 bases, J lost 3 bases, and 11 bases stayed unmatched. Germline V gene data show CDR1 as SGHTA and CDR2 as FQGNSA. This CDR3 reads CASNPGGAYHYNEQFF. CDR3 DNA: TGTGCCAGCAACCCGGGGGGGGCTTACCACTACAATGAGCAGTTCTTC.

This clonotype was seen only once. V gene TRBV29-1 combines with J gene TRBJ1-5; TRBD1 matches 9 bases. The germline V gene encodes CDR1 SQVTM and CDR2 ANQGSEA. The CDR3 covers 13 residues. Germline trimming cut 5 bases from V and 2 bases from J; bases unmatched to any gene: 1. CDR3 in DNA: TGCAGCGTTTGGACAGGGGGCAATCAGCCCCAGCATTTT. Its translation is CSVWTGGNQPQHF.

V usage is TRBV5-1 and J usage is TRBJ1-4; 8 positions match TRBD1. The germline gives CDR1 SGHRS, CDR2 YFSETQ. V was pared by 5 bases and J by 5 bases, with 2 bases of the junction left unmatched. This CDR3 has 13 residues. The CDR3 loop reads CASSQGANEKLFF. The CDR3 DNA reads as TGCGCCAGCAGTCAGGGGGCAAATGAAAAACTGTTTTTT.

This rearrangement joins TRBV14 to TRBJ2-5, with 8 bases identical to TRBD1. Germline CDR1 reads SGHDN; CDR2 reads FVKESK. The J segment lost 3 bases and the V segment lost 1 base, leaving 4 bases of the junction unmatched. The CDR3 runs 15 residues. The CDR3 loop reads CASSQGDRIEETQYF. CDR3 DNA: TGTGCCAGCAGCCAAGGGGACAGGATAGAAGAGACCCAGTACTTC.

The chain uses TRBV9 and TRBJ1-6, with D possibly matching TRBD1 (5 bases). V dropped 2 bases and J dropped 7 bases, with 10 bases sitting between them. Germline V gene data show CDR1 as SGDLS and CDR2 as YYNGEE. The CDR3 length is 14 residues. The CDR3 sequence is CASSVDSRNSPLHF. In DNA form, the CDR3 reads TGTGCCAGCAGCGTCGACAGCCGCAATTCACCCCTCCACTTT.

The genes are TRBV5-1 and TRBJ2-3; no clear D gene. Germline loops: CDR1 SGHRS, CDR2 YFSETQ. With 2 bases removed from V and 0 bases from J, the gap between germline ends came to 4 bases. The CDR3 spans 13 residues. CDR3 sequence (DNA): TGCGCCAGCAGCTTTGCGAGCACAGATACGCAGTATTTT. This sequence encodes CASSFASTDTQYF.

The V call is TRBV20-1, the J call TRBJ2-5; 11 nucleotides line up with TRBD2. The V gene end was trimmed by 5 bases and the J gene end by 5 bases; junction bases not matched to a gene: 10. This CDR3 is 15 amino acids long. Germline assignment: CDR1 DFQATT and CDR2 SNEGSKA (reference sequence). The CDR3, as DNA: TGCAGTGCTGAACCTACTAGCGGGAGTAAGGAGACCCAGTACTTC. As protein: CSAEPTSGSKETQYF.